The rows below give T cell receptor beta chains drawn from one sample of a study of shared clonotypes between healthy human individuals. Sequencing was performed with immunoSEQ multiplex PCR; in TCRdb, only in-frame clones are kept and a portion is missing. The sample consists of some 2,500,000 clones, 80% to 95% of them appearing once. The sample comprised naive CD4+ T cells from PBMCs. The receptors shown here come from a man aged 18 to 29 in good health. Some clones in this sample may be carry-over from other donors' samples. Each CDR3 is given with its conserved first and last residue. A D gene is named only where the DNA matches it firmly. The size of a clone is reported for some rows only, either as once, few or many, or as a class for expanded clones.

>.|TRBD1|TRBV5-3|TRBJ2-2
TGTGCCAGAAGCGTGAGCAGGGGGCGCGGAGGGAGAGCCGGGGAGCTGTTTTTT
CARSVSRGRGGRAGELFF
>.|.|TRBV7-7|TRBJ2-4
TGTGCCAGCAGCCCCACCGTTTGGGGCATTCAGTACTTC
CASSPTVWGIQYF
>.|.|TRBV11-2|TRBJ2-2
TGTGCCAGCAGCTTACACGAGCCCCACACCGGGGAGCTGTTTTTT
CASSLHEPHTGELFF
>.|TRBD1|TRBV6-5|TRBJ1-1
TGTGCCAGCAGTTACTCGACAGGGATAAGCGGGGAAGCTTTCTTT
CASSYSTGISGEAFF
>.|TRBD1|TRBV6-5|TRBJ1-1
TGTGCCAGCAGACTCGGACAGGGAGGGTTGGCTGAAGCTTTCTTT
CASRLGQGGLAEAFF
>.|TRBD2|TRBV7-8|TRBJ2-1
TGTGCCAGCAGCTTAAGGGGCGGGAGGGAGTACAATGAGCAGTTCTTC
CASSLRGGREYNEQFF
>.|.|TRBV11-3|TRBJ2-2
TGTGCCAGCCGGGCCGGAGGAGCAGACACCGGGGAGCTGTTTTTT
CASRAGGADTGELFF
>.|.|TRBV5-1|TRBJ2-5
TGCGCCAGCAGCTTGGCCTTTGGGGGCGGGGAGACCCAGTACTTC
CASSLAFGGGETQYF
>.|.|TRBV7-8|TRBJ1-2
TGTGCCAGCAGCTTAGCGCCCGCAAACCTCTATGGCTACACCTTC
CASSLAPANLYGYTF
>.|TRBD1|TRBV5-1|TRBJ2-1
TGCGCCAGCAGCTTGGCCAACACGGGACAGGGAGTATACAATGAGCAGTTCTTC
CASSLANTGQGVYNEQFF
>.|TRBD2|TRBV6-5|TRBJ2-7
TGTGCCAGCAGTTTTCGGACTAGTGGCTCCTACGAGCAGTACTTC
CASSFRTSGSYEQYF
>.|.|TRBV6-5|TRBJ1-2
TGTGCCAGCAGGGAAACAACCGGGACACACTATGGCTACACCTTC
CASRETTGTHYGYTF
>.|TRBD1|TRBV7-6|TRBJ1-4
TGTGCCAGCAGCTTAGGTTGGGGACAGCTAGGCGAAAAACTGTTTTTT
CASSLGWGQLGEKLFF
>.|.|TRBV29-1|TRBJ2-3
TGCAGCGTTGGGAGGCATAGACTGAAGAACACAGATACGCAGTATTTT
CSVGRHRLKNTDTQYF
>.|.|TRBV30|TRBJ1-3
TGTGCCTGGAGTGGGGGGGCACTGGGAAACACCATATATTTT
CAWSGGALGNTIYF
>.|.|TRBV30|TRBJ2-7
TGTGCCTGGAGTACCGGCAACGAGCAGTACTTC
CAWSTGNEQYF
>.|.|TRBV28|TRBJ1-1
TGTGCCACCCAGGGTAGCAGGCCTGAAGCTTTCTTT
CATQGSRPEAFF
>.|.|TRBV6-5|TRBJ1-1
TGTGCCAGCAGTTATTTGGGGGAGTGGACTGAAGCTTTCTTT
CASSYLGEWTEAFF
>.|TRBD1|TRBV18|TRBJ2-4
TGTGCCAGCTCACCAACAGGGGCTCGAGACATTCAGTACTTC
CASSPTGARDIQYF
>once|TRBD2|TRBV7-3|TRBJ2-1
TGTGCCAGCAGCTCTCAGCGGGGGGCCTACAATGAGCAGTTCTTC
CASSSQRGAYNEQFF
>.|TRBD1|TRBV2|TRBJ1-5
TGTGCCAGCAGTGAAATAGGGGGCAACGATCAGCCCCAGCATTTT
CASSEIGGNDQPQHF
>.|.|TRBV7-8|TRBJ1-4
TGTGCCAGCAGCTTAGACGAAGTCAATGAAAAACTGTTTTTT
CASSLDEVNEKLFF
>.|.|TRBV15|TRBJ2-1
TGTGCCACCAGCAGAGATCGGTACAAGGGGTTCTTC
CATSRDRYKGFF
>.|.|TRBV11-2|TRBJ1-1
TGTGCCAGCAGCTTAGAGGGGCGCGAAGCTTTCTTT
CASSLEGREAFF
>.|TRBD2|TRBV28|TRBJ2-1
TGTGCCAGCAGTCCGATAACTAGCGGGCGCGAGCAGTTCTTC
CASSPITSGREQFF
>.|TRBD2|TRBV11-3|TRBJ2-7
TGTGCCAGCAGCAAAGAAAGCGGGAGTCCCTACGAGCAGTACTTC
CASSKESGSPYEQYF
>.|.|TRBV6-5|TRBJ1-5
TGTGCCAGCAGTTACTCCAGAGGACAGCCCCAGCATTTT
CASSYSRGQPQHF
>.|.|TRBV7-2|TRBJ2-1
TGTGCCAGCAGCTTACTAGTTAATGAGCAGTTCTTC
CASSLLVNEQFF
>.|.|TRBV7-7|TRBJ1-3
TGTGCCAGCAGCCCGGGACAAGGGCGAAACACCATATATTTT
CASSPGQGRNTIYF
>.|TRBD2|TRBV28|TRBJ2-1
TGTGCCAGCAGTTCAGTAGCGGGAAACTACAATGAGCAGTTCTTC
CASSSVAGNYNEQFF
>.|.|TRBV19|TRBJ1-1
TGTGCCAGTAGTCCTACCCCTCGGGTCGCCGAAGGGAGCACTGAAGCTTTCTTT
CASSPTPRVAEGSTEAFF
>.|.|TRBV7-9|TRBJ1-4
TGTGCCAGCAGCTTACGAGGACAGACGGAAAAACTGTTTTTT
CASSLRGQTEKLFF
>once|.|TRBV18|TRBJ1-2
TGTGCCAGCTCACTTACCATCGGGGATACCTATGGCTACACCTTC
CASSLTIGDTYGYTF
>.|TRBD2|TRBV5-4|TRBJ2-5
TGTGCCAGCAGCTTCGGACTAGCGGAAGAGACCCAGTACTTC
CASSFGLAEETQYF
>.|.|TRBV5-1|TRBJ1-6
TGCGCCAGCAGCTGGACACAGGGTGTGGATTCACCCCTCCACTTT
CASSWTQGVDSPLHF
>.|.|TRBV10-3|TRBJ2-1
TGTGCCATCAGTGGCCCGTTTTCAAGCGAGAGCTCCTACAATGAGCAGTTCTTC
CAISGPFSSESSYNEQFF
>.|.|TRBV27|TRBJ2-1
TGTGCCAGCAGTCCAAGCAGATATCTATACAATGAGCAGTTCTTC
CASSPSRYLYNEQFF
>few|.|TRBV5-4|TRBJ2-5
TGTGCCAGCAGTCCCCAACCCCTGCAGGGAGGTAGGGAGACCCAGTACTTC
CASSPQPLQGGRETQYF
>once|.|TRBV7-3|TRBJ2-5
TGTGCCAGCAGCTCGAGTGGGGGTCTAGAGACCCAGTACTTC
CASSSSGGLETQYF
>.|.|TRBV27|TRBJ2-7
TGTGCCAGCAGTTTATCTTCTACCTACGAGCAGTACTTC
CASSLSSTYEQYF